Presented here are 27 T cell receptor beta chains from one specimen sequenced in a study of tumor-infiltrating lymphocytes in primary liver carcinoma. Synthesis of TCR beta cDNA was carried out from about 500 ng total RNA with a constant-region primer. Libraries for TCR beta were built through three nested multiplex PCR rounds, which together made up a slightly modified ARM-PCR procedure. Researchers ran the first two PCR rounds for ten to eleven cycles each with TRBV1-TRBV30 forward primers and a C-beta reverse primer. TCRdb re-called the multiplex PCR reads with MiXCR, one entry per CDR3 protein. The sample lists under 200,000 distinct CDR3 sequences; less than 70% were seen once. Unsorted whole blood supplied the RNA, and germline DNA was extracted too. The sequencing input was peripheral blood. These receptor sequences come from an older woman with primary liver carcinoma and hepatitis B virus infection.

The gene calls are TRBV29-1 and TRBJ2-1, with 9 positions matching TRBD2. The V gene's germline CDR1 is SQVTM and CDR2 ANQGSEA. The CDR3 consists of 13 residues. The CDR3, as DNA: TGCAACGTGGAGGGGATTAGCGGGAGAAGGTGGTTCTTC. Translation gives CNVEGISGRRWFF.

A remark on this clonotype: With a much larger clone just one base away, this may be a read error. The rearrangement links TRBV29-1 to TRBJ1-2; the D is unclear. This CDR3 spans 11 amino acids. Trimming removed 4 bases at V and 5 bases at J, with 8 bases between. CDR1 and CDR2 from the germline V gene are SQVTM and ANQGSEA. The CDR3 here is CSVGAGYGYTF. DNA for the CDR3: TGCAGCGTTGGGGCAGGATATGGCTACACCTTC.

With regard to this clonotype: One end of the junction does not line up with germline, which may come from a read error. The chain links TRBV11-2 to TRBJ1-6, with D possibly TRBD1 on 6 matching bases. Germline assignment: CDR1 SGHAT and CDR2 FQNNGV. CDR3 length equals 15 residues. CDR3 DNA: TGTGCCAGCGGCTTAGACCCGGGGGCCAATCAACCCCTCCGCTTT. Translating it yields CASGLDPGANQPLRF.

Only a few counts were recorded for this clonotype. The chain has TRBV5-1 and TRBJ2-2; 9 bases fit TRBD2. V gave up 0 bases and J gave up 9 bases; unmatched junction bases: 9. The V gene's germline CDR1 is SGHRS and CDR2 YFSETQ. CDR3 size: 16 residues. The CDR3 region has the DNA TGCGCCAGCAGCTTGGTAGTTGCGGGAGGGCCCCGGGAGCTGTTTTTT. Translation: CASSLVVAGGPRELFF.

This clonotype has at least ten counts. For the CDR3, the DNA is TGTGCCAGCAGTCGGACCCTGATCCGGGTTGCCACTGAAGCTTTCTTT. This sequence encodes CASSRTLIRVATEAFF. The chain uses TRBV6-6 and TRBJ1-1; no definite D call. The CDR3 contains 16 residues. CDR1 is MNHNY, CDR2 SVGAGI, per germline (reference sequence). V gave up 5 bases and J gave up 4 bases, with 20 bases separating them.

This clonotype was detected ten times or more. This chain connects TRBV6-1 to TRBJ1-1; D unclear. Trimming took 5 bases from V and 0 from J, leaving 13 bases between them. The CDR3 spans 15 residues. Germline V lookup: CDR1 MNHNS, CDR2 SASEGT. CDR3 loop: CASSLKRAVNTEAFF. Written as DNA, the CDR3 is TGTGCCAGCAGTTTAAAGCGGGCAGTGAACACTGAAGCTTTCTTT.

Points on this clonotype: One end of the junction varies from germline; a read error may be responsible. V usage is TRBV11-2 and J usage is TRBJ2-5; 8 bases fit TRBD1. Germline values: CDR1 SGHAT, CDR2 FQNNGV. This CDR3 has 16 amino acids. For the CDR3, the DNA is TGTGTCAACAGCTTCTGGACAGGGATTAGCCAAGAGACCCAATACTTC. Residues: CVNSFWTGISQETQYF.

As concerns this clonotype: This may stem from a read error, because a much larger clone lies one nucleotide away. This sequence joins TRBV5-6 and TRBJ2-3; maybe TRBD1 (6 bases). The CDR3 is made up of 16 amino acids. Looked up from germline, CDR1 is SGHDT and CDR2 is YYEEEE. The CDR3 region is CASSSTGTTRTDTRYF. CDR3 nucleotide sequence: TGTGCCAGCAGCTCCACCGGGACAACTCGCACAGATACGCGGTATTTT.

The chain couples TRBV14 to TRBJ2-3, with 9 nucleotides matching TRBD2. The J segment lost 2 bases and the V segment lost 9 bases, leaving 9 bases of the junction unmatched. The CDR3 is 15 amino acids. CDR1 and CDR2 (germline): SGHDN, FVKESK. The CDR3 sequence: CASMRSGRYTDTQYF. As DNA, the CDR3 is TGTGCCAGTATGCGTAGCGGGAGATACACAGATACGCAGTATTTT.

The rearrangement joins TRBV6-8 to TRBJ2-2; 12 positions agree with TRBD1. The CDR3 is made up of 16 amino acids. Germline CDR1 reads MNHGY; CDR2 reads SAAAGT. The trim removed 5 bases at V and 7 bases at J, leaving 8 bases unmatched. Here the CDR3 reads CASSPPGQGAGGELFF. CDR3 nucleotides: TGTGCCAGCAGTCCTCCGGGACAGGGGGCCGGCGGGGAGCTGTTTTTT.

With respect to this clonotype: The junction departs from germline at one end; a sequencing error may be responsible. The rearrangement joins TRBV11-1 to TRBJ2-1, with TRBD2 identical over 12 bases. Germline CDR1 reads SGHAT; CDR2 reads FQDESV (reference sequence). CDR3 length: 17 residues. CDR3 bases: TGCGCCAGCAGCTCCCCCAAGACTAGCGGGAGTTCTTTGGAGCAGTCCTTC. Its translation is CASSSPKTSGSSLEQSF.

The chain recombines TRBV11-2 with TRBJ2-5; unclear D gene. V lost 4 bases and J lost 5, with 14 bases in between. There are 14 residues in the CDR3. CDR1 and CDR2 (germline): SGHAT, FQNNGV. The CDR3 DNA follows: TGTGCCAGCAGCTACACCAGGAGTACTGAGACCCAGTACTTC. Its protein product is CASSYTRSTETQYF.

Regarding this clonotype: This may be a read error: a much more frequent sequence differs by one nucleotide. This chain joins TRBV11-2 and TRBJ2-1, with TRBD2 matching 10 bases. CDR3 size: 16 residues. Germline assignment: CDR1 SGHAT and CDR2 FQNNGV. The CDR3 nucleotides read TGTGTCAGCAGCCAACCCCTAGCGGGAGAAAGCGTGAGGCAGTTCTTC. Translation gives CVSSQPLAGESVRQFF.

This clonotype has at least ten counts. The chain combines TRBV6-1 with TRBJ2-5; D not resolved. Germline V gene lookup returns CDR1 MNHNS and CDR2 SASEGT. Deletions cut 3 bases from V and 4 bases from J, with 12 bases between. This CDR3 is built from 14 residues. CDR3 in amino acids: CASSDSPGAETQYF. DNA for the CDR3: TGTGCCAGCAGTGACAGCCCAGGAGCAGAGACCCAGTACTTC.

Turning to this clonotype: A much larger clone lies one base from this, so it may be a read error. This chain joins TRBV6-2 or TRBV6-3 and TRBJ1-1; the D gene is possibly TRBD1 (5 bases). The germline V gene encodes CDR1 MNHEY and CDR2 SVGEGT. Trimming removed 2 bases from V and 4 bases from J, with 11 bases in between. CDR3 length: 14 amino acids. CDR3 residues: CASSYAGWSTEAFF. The DNA for the CDR3 is TGTGCCAGCAGTTACGCAGGGTGGAGCACTGAAGCTTTCTTT.

V is TRBV7-8 and J is TRBJ2-1; possibly TRBD1 for D (5 bases). The CDR3 runs 16 residues. V was cut by 5 bases and J by 0 bases, with 14 bases left in between. Germline V CDR1 and CDR2: SGHVS, FQNEAQ. The CDR3 loop is CASSQGSVPSYNEQFF. The CDR3 nucleotides are TGTGCCAGCAGCCAGGGAAGCGTGCCCTCCTACAATGAGCAGTTCTTC.

In the case of this clonotype: Possible read error: a much larger clone is one base away. The chain couples TRBV5-4 to TRBJ2-1; 12 bases agree with TRBD2. The CDR3 spans 14 residues. Losses at the gene ends were 4 bases for V and 9 bases for J; bases not matched to a gene: 5. CDR1 and CDR2 (germline): SGHNT, YYREEE (reference sequence). The chain's CDR3 is CASSRLTSGSEQFF. The CDR3 region has the DNA TGTGCCAGCAGCCGCCTGACTAGCGGGAGTGAGCAGTTCTTC.

This clonotype was counted at least ten times. The chain has TRBV11-2 and TRBJ1-1; 7 bases align to TRBD1. Trimming cost V 4 bases and J 1 base; bases outside gene matches: 3. Looked up from germline, CDR1 is SGHAT and CDR2 is FQNNGV. There are 14 residues in the CDR3. CDR3 protein: CASSSGQANTEAFF. The CDR3 DNA reads TGTGCCAGCAGCTCTGGACAGGCGAACACTGAAGCTTTCTTT.

A word on this clonotype: Germline and junction disagree at one end, which may indicate a read error. The rearrangement uses TRBV6-5 and TRBJ2-1; 8 positions agree with TRBD1. Germline CDR1 and CDR2: MNHEY and SVGAGI. CDR3 size: 19 residues. The CDR3, as DNA: TGTACCAGCAGTTACCCGCGCCTTCGACAGGGGAGAACGTACAATGTGCAGTCCTTC. Translated, it gives CTSSYPRLRQGRTYNVQSF.

This clonotype was seen at least ten times. The J gene is TRBJ1-5, the V gene TRBV12-3 or TRBV12-4; D is possibly TRBD1 (5 bases). The CDR3 is 15 residues long. V dropped 7 bases and J dropped 0 bases, with 13 bases sitting between them. The CDR3: CASTQQENSNQPQHF. The CDR3 DNA reads as TGTGCCAGCACCCAACAGGAAAATAGCAATCAGCCCCAGCATTTT.

This clonotype was seen only a few times. The rearrangement joins TRBV7-9 to TRBJ1-1; D is uncertain. The CDR3 sequence is 10 residues long. With 8 bases removed from V and 2 bases from J, the gap between germline ends came to 3 bases. The germline V gene has CDR1 SEHNR and CDR2 FQNEAQ (reference sequence). As DNA, the CDR3 is TGTGCCAGCGGAAACACTGAAGCTTTCTTT. Its translation is CASGNTEAFF.

With respect to this clonotype: At one of its ends the junction is not consistent with the germline gene, which may arise from a read error. The chain carries TRBV11-1 and TRBJ1-2, with D maybe TRBD1 (5 bases). In germline, CDR1 is SGHAT, CDR2 FQDESV (reference sequence). The CDR3 has 12 residues. The chain's CDR3 is CASSSGQAAYNF. CDR3 sequence (DNA): TGTGCCAGCAGCTCCGGACAAGCCGCCTACAACTTC.

The chain recombines TRBV2 with TRBJ2-1, with D uncertain. CDR1 is SNHLY, CDR2 FYNNEI, per germline. V lost 8 bases and J lost 10, with 12 bases in between. This CDR3 region has 11 residues. In DNA form, the CDR3 reads TGTGCCAGCTACTTAGGAGTGGAGCAGTTCTTC. Its translation is CASYLGVEQFF.

Of note for this clonotype: This sequence may be a read error, since a much larger clone differs from it by one base. The chain uses TRBV12-3 or TRBV12-4 and TRBJ1-5, with D hard to call. Trimming pared 6 bases from V and 7 bases from J, leaving 13 bases between. The length of the CDR3 is 13 residues. CDR3 region: CASRTVSGQPQHF. The CDR3 DNA follows: TGTGCCAGCAGAACAGTGTCAGGACAGCCCCAGCATTTT.

In the case of this clonotype: A single base separates this from a much larger clone, so it may be a read error. This rearrangement joins TRBV12-3 or TRBV12-4 to TRBJ1-2, with 8 bases that match TRBD1. The CDR3 is 12 amino acids. The CDR3 protein is CASSSAGTGYAF. The CDR3 region has the DNA TGTGCCAGCAGTTCCGCCGGGACAGGATACGCCTTC.

In the case of this clonotype: This may arise from a read error, as a much more abundant clone is one base away. The chain employs TRBV12-3 or TRBV12-4 and TRBJ2-7; a possible D gene is TRBD1 (7 bases). CDR3 length: 14 residues. Between the trimmed V and J ends, which lost 6 bases and 2 bases, there was a span of 14 bases. CDR3 residues: CASSAARGAYEQYF. The DNA for the CDR3 is TGTGCCAGCAGCGCGGCCAGGGGGGCCTACGAGCAGTACTTC.

Remarks on this clonotype: Sequence at one end of the junction differs from germline and may be a read error. The chain employs TRBV7-9 and TRBJ1-1; 12 bases map to TRBD1. Germline V lookup: CDR1 SEHNR, CDR2 FQNEAQ (reference sequence). CDR3 length: 15 residues. The CDR3 loop is CTSSLVGTGGPGAFF. The CDR3 DNA sequence: TGTACCAGCAGCTTAGTTGGGACAGGGGGCCCTGGAGCTTTCTTT.